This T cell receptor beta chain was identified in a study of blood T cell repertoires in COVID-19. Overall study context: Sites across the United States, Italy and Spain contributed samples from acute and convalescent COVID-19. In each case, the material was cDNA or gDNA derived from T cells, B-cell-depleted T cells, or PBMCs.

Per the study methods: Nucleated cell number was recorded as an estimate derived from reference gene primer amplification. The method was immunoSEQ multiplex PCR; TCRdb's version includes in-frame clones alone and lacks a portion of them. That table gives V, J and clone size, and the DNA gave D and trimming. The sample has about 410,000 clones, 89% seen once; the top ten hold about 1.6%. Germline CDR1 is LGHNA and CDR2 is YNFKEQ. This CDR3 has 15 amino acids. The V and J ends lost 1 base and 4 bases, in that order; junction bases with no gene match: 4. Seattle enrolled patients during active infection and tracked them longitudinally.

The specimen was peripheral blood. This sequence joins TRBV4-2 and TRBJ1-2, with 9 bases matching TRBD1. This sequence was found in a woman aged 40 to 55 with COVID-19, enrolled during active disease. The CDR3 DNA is TGTGCCAGCAGCCAAGCAACAGGGGGCGGCTATGGCTACACCTTC. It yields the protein CASSQATGGGYGYTF.